The clone carrying this T cell receptor (beta chain) has just a few counts. The target antigen is unknown. Germline CDR1 and CDR2: DFQATT and SNEGSKA (reference sequence). V lost 3 bases and J 7 bases, leaving 19 bases between the germline ends. The CDR3 totals 14 residues. One entry per CDR3 protein, called by TCRdb with MiXCR from the RACE reads. This sample has more than 95,000 distinct CDR3 sequences; less than 40% occur once, and the top ten carry around 2.7%. The sample is drawn from a study of human T cells and chemical hapten exposure. Background on the study: Alopecia universalis, totalis or areata was present in patients who were mostly female.

Study results and limitations: Sensitization with DPC brought no change to TCRs above 1 in 1000 in frequency.

Time point: patch test 3, about 24 weeks after DPC sensitization. The treatment is: therapeutic diphenylcyclopropenone sensitization with weekly scalp DPC. The TCR sequence derives from a man between 40 and 49 years old with alopecia areata. Some clones in this sample may be carry-over from other donors' samples. The chain couples TRBV20-1 to TRBJ2-7, with D possibly being TRBD2 (6 bases). This specimen consisted of whole blood, obtained in connection with sensitization to the hapten diphenylcyclopropenone (DPC). This chain's CDR3 is CSASSSAGRFEQYF. The CDR3 coding sequence is TGCAGTGCTAGTAGTTCGGCGGGACGGTTTGAGCAGTACTTC.